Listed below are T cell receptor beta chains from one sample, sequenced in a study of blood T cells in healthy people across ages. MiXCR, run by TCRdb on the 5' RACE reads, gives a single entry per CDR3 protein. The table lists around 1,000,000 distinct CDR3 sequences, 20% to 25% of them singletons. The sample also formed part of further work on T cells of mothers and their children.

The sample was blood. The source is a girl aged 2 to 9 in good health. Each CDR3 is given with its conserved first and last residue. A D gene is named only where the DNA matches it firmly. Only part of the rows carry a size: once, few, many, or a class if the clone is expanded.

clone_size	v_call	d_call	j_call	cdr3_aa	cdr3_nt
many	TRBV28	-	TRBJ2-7	CANRVSGAPMHEQYF	TGTGCCAACAGGGTATCAGGGGCCCCCATGCACGAGCAGTACTTC
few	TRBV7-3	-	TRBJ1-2	CASSLGGDAGYTF	TGTGCCAGCAGCTTAGGTGGGGACGCCGGCTACACCTTC
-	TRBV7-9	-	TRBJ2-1	CASSLAGITYNEQFF	TGTGCCAGCAGCTTAGCGGGAATTACCTACAATGAGCAGTTCTTC
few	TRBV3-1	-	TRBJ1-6	CASSQAWGYNSPLHF	TGTGCCAGCAGCCAAGCTTGGGGTTATAATTCACCCCTCCACTTT
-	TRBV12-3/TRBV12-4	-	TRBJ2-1	CASTGPHNEQFF	TGTGCCAGCACCGGGCCCCACAATGAGCAGTTCTTC
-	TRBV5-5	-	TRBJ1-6	CASSPTNLYTAPLHF	TGTGCCAGCAGCCCTACGAACCTCTACACGGCACCCCTCCACTTT
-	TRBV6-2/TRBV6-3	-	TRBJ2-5	CASSPAAGKETQYF	TGTGCCAGCAGCCCCGCGGCAGGGAAGGAGACCCAGTACTTC
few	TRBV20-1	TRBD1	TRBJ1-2	CSARQGEYGYTF	TGCAGTGCTAGACAGGGGGAATATGGCTACACCTTC
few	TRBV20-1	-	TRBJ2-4	CSVQTQGKNIQYF	TGCAGTGTACAAACGCAGGGAAAAAACATTCAGTACTTC
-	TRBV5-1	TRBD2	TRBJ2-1	CASSLEASGSAEQFF	TGCGCCAGCAGCTTGGAGGCTAGCGGGAGTGCTGAGCAGTTCTTC
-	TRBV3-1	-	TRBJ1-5	CASSQRQFNQPQHF	TGTGCCAGCAGCCAAAGGCAGTTCAATCAGCCCCAGCATTTT
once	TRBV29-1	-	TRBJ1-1	CSGRQTGNTEAFF	TGCAGCGGTCGACAGACAGGTAACACTGAAGCTTTCTTT
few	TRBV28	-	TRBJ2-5	CASSSWRPSQETQYF	TGTGCCAGCAGTTCATGGCGGCCCAGTCAAGAGACCCAGTACTTC
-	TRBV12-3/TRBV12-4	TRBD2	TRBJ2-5	CASRETSGGPETQYF	TGTGCCAGCAGGGAGACTAGCGGGGGGCCTGAGACCCAGTACTTC
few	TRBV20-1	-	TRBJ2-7	CSAASSRGDHLEQYF	TGCAGTGCGGCGAGTTCCAGGGGGGACCATCTCGAGCAGTACTTC
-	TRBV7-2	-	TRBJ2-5	CASSLRGSRGETQYF	TGTGCCAGCAGCCTGAGGGGGAGCCGGGGAGAGACCCAGTACTTC
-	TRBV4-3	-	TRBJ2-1	CASSQDGGRSLGANEQFF	TGCGCCAGCAGCCAAGATGGAGGACGGTCCCTGGGAGCGAATGAGCAGTTCTTC
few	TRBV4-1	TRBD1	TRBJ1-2	CASSPQLTGEVDYGYTF	TGCGCCAGCAGCCCCCAACTGACAGGGGAGGTAGACTATGGCTACACCTTC
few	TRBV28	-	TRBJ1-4	CASSLGSLQEKLFF	TGTGCCAGCAGTTTAGGGTCCCTCCAGGAAAAACTGTTTTTT
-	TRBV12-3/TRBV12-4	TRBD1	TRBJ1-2	CASSAAGPTGQGGGYTF	TGTGCCAGCAGTGCCGCCGGCCCTACCGGACAGGGGGGAGGCTACACCTTC
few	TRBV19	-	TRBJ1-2	CASSIGTDIYGYTF	TGTGCCAGTAGTATAGGGACAGATATCTATGGCTACACCTTC
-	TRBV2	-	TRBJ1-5	CAGNSGGREPQHF	TGTGCCGGAAATTCGGGCGGCCGGGAGCCCCAGCATTTT
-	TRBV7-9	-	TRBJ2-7	CASSSAWVSYEQYF	TGTGCCAGCAGCTCTGCTTGGGTCTCCTACGAGCAGTACTTC
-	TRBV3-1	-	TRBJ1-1	CASSHPGPFDQVGGMNTEAFF	TGTGCCAGCAGCCACCCAGGGCCCTTCGATCAGGTCGGTGGAATGAACACTGAAGCTTTCTTT
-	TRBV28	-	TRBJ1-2	CASSSDGRGTLLINYGYTF	TGTGCCAGCAGTTCCGATGGGCGGGGCACCCTATTAATTAACTATGGCTACACCTTC
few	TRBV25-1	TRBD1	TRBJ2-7	CASSEVRGTGEGYEQYF	TGTGCCAGCAGTGAAGTTCGTGGGACAGGGGAAGGATACGAGCAGTACTTC
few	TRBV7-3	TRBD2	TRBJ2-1	CASSNPSGRKDEQFF	TGTGCCAGCAGCAACCCTAGCGGGAGGAAGGATGAGCAGTTCTTC
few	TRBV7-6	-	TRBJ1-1	CASTWQANTEAFF	TGTGCCAGCACCTGGCAGGCGAACACTGAGGCTTTCTTT
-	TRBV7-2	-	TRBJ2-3	CAGSLRGSSLTDTQYF	TGTGCCGGCAGCTTACGGGGATCATCTCTCACAGATACGCAGTATTTT
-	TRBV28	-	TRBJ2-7	CASKNHSEADSYEQYF	TGTGCCAGCAAAAACCATAGCGAAGCGGACTCCTACGAGCAGTACTTC
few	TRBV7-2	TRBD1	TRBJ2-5	CASSFSRGQETQYF	TGTGCCAGCAGCTTTAGCAGGGGGCAAGAGACCCAGTACTTC
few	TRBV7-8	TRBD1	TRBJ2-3	CASSLWDRGAYNTQYF	TGTGCCAGCAGCCTATGGGACAGGGGGGCGTACAATACGCAGTATTTT
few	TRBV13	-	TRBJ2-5	CASRIDRDWETQYF	TGTGCCAGCAGGATAGACAGGGACTGGGAGACCCAGTACTTC
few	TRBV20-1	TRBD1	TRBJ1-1	CSAHTTGTDQAFF	TGCAGTGCTCACACTACCGGGACAGATCAAGCTTTCTTT
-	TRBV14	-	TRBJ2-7	CASSQESRVSYEQYF	TGTGCCAGCAGCCAAGAATCGCGGGTCTCCTACGAGCAGTACTTC
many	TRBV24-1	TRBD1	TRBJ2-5	CATRGTGEETQYF	TGTGCCACCAGAGGGACAGGGGAAGAGACCCAGTACTTC
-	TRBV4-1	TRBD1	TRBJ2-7	CASSQGPGQGYEQYF	TGCGCCAGCAGCCAAGGACCGGGACAGGGCTACGAGCAGTACTTC
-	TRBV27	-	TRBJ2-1	CASSGRMTDEQFF	TGTGCCAGCAGCGGGAGAATGACGGATGAGCAGTTCTTC
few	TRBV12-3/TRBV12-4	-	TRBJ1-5	CASSAVKELGSNQPQHF	TGTGCCAGCAGTGCCGTGAAGGAACTAGGAAGCAATCAGCCCCAGCATTTT
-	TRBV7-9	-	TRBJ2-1	CASSFSSSRGQDEQFF	TGTGCCAGCAGTTTCTCATCCAGCAGGGGCCAGGATGAGCAGTTCTTC
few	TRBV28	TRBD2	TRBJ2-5	CASLLLAGVETQYF	TGTGCCAGCTTACTCCTAGCGGGAGTGGAGACCCAGTACTTC
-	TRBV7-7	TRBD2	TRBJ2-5	CASSLTSGSFETQYF	TGTGCTAGCAGCTTAACTAGCGGGAGTTTCGAGACCCAGTACTTC
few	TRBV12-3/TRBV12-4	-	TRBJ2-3	CASSLLVLGGLSSTDTQYF	TGTGCCAGCAGTTTACTAGTCCTGGGCGGTCTTTCTAGCACAGATACGCAGTATTTT
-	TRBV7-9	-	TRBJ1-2	CASSAPRGPNYGYTF	TGTGCCAGCAGCGCCCCCAGGGGCCCTAACTATGGCTACACCTTC
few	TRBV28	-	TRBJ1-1	CASSLFPTANTEAFF	TGTGCCAGCAGTCTCTTCCCTACCGCGAACACTGAAGCTTTCTTT
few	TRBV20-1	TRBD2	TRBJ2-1	CSADAASGRVINEQFF	TGCAGTGCTGACGCGGCTAGCGGGAGAGTAATCAATGAGCAGTTCTTC
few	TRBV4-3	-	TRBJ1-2	CASSQARTYKGYGYTF	TGCGCCAGCAGCCAAGCTAGGACTTACAAGGGGTATGGCTACACCTTC
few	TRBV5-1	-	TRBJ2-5	CASRRTWGHQETQYF	TGCGCCAGCAGACGTACTTGGGGGCACCAGGAGACCCAGTACTTC
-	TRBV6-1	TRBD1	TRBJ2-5	CASRSIGTVLSQYF	TGTGCCAGCAGATCGATAGGGACAGTATTGTCCCAGTACTTC
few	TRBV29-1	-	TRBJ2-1	CSVEPAGPNNEQFF	TGCAGCGTTGAACCGGCGGGACCGAACAATGAGCAGTTCTTC
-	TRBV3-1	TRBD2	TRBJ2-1	CASSQVPSGIVEQFF	TGTGCCAGCAGCCAAGTTCCTAGCGGGATTGTTGAGCAGTTCTTC
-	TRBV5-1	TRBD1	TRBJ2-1	CASSWGPVTGNVNEQFF	TGCGCCAGCAGCTGGGGCCCCGTGACAGGGAACGTCAATGAGCAGTTCTTC
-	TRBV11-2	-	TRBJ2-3	CASSPGGFTQYF	TGTGCCAGCAGCCCGGGGGGCTTTACGCAGTATTTT
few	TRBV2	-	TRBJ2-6	CASRRDSGANVLTF	TGTGCCAGCAGAAGAGACTCTGGGGCCAACGTCCTGACTTTC
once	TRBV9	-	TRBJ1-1	CASSVGQITEAFF	TGTGCCAGCAGCGTTGGACAGATTACTGAAGCTTTCTTT
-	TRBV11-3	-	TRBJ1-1	CASSLVGETEAFF	TGTGCCAGCAGCTTAGTCGGGGAAACTGAAGCTTTCTTT
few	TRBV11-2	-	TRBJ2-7	CASSLVTGHNPYEQYF	TGTGCCAGCAGCTTAGTAACGGGACACAACCCTTACGAGCAGTACTTC
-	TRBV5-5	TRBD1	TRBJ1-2	CASSGDRHGYTF	TGTGCCAGCAGTGGGGACAGACATGGCTACACCTTC
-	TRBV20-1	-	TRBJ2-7	CSARHGGVDYEQYF	TGCAGTGCTAGACATGGCGGCGTAGACTACGAGCAGTACTTC